The next 2 T cell receptor beta chains were all read from a single sample in a study of blood T cell repertoires in COVID-19. Sequenced by immunoSEQ multiplex PCR; TCRdb stores in-frame clones only, minus some. Altogether around 320,000 clones are present, 90% being singletons, with the ten largest covering roughly 4.3%. Sequencing was done on a sample of PBMCs or T cells enriched from blood (not recorded which). The receptors come from a woman under 30 with acute COVID-19.

V is TRBV2 and J is TRBJ1-2; perhaps TRBD1 as D (6 bases). CDR1 is SNHLY and CDR2 is FYNNEI in the germline V gene. Trimming took off 4 bases at V and 5 bases at J, with 11 bases between the two ends. The CDR3 is 13 amino acids. This chain's CDR3 is CASSVGQGYGYTF. CDR3 DNA sequence: TGTGCCAGCAGTGTAGGTCAGGGGTATGGCTACACCTTC. Based on the CDR3 plus reference TRBV2 and TRBJ1-2, the full variable domain is EPEVTQTPSHQVTQMGQEVILRCVPISNHLYFYWYRQILGQKVEFLVSFYNNEISEKSEIFDDQFSVERPDGSNFTLKIRSTKLEDSAMYFCASSVGQGYGYTFGSGTRLTVV.

This chain links TRBV28 with TRBJ1-4, with TRBD1 matching 7 bases. The V segment lost 8 bases and the J segment 0 bases; nucleotides outside the gene matches: 3. The CDR3 covers 14 residues. CDR1 and CDR2 from the germline V gene are MDHEN and SYDVKM. CDR3 bases: TGTGCCAGCCGGGACAGTGCAACTAATGAAAAACTGTTTTTT. Its translation: CASRDSATNEKLFF.